This entry features one T cell receptor beta chain sequence. Its antigen is not known. This CDR3 spans 15 amino acids. Trimming removed 3 bases from V and 9 bases from J, with 21 bases in between. CDR1 is SQVTM, CDR2 ANQGSEA, per germline. The data originate from a study of OX40 agonist ivuxolimab in advanced cancers. The study's findings and limits: Averaging showed that CD8+ T cells had more expanded clones than CD4+ did.

Blood got drawn at baseline, again on cycle 4 day 1, and then on cycle 7 day 1. Sequencing was performed with immunoSEQ multiplex PCR; in TCRdb, only in-frame clones are kept and a portion is missing. The sample shows about 52,000 clones, about 88% of them seen only once. The sequenced sample was CD4+ or CD8+ T cells sorted from blood, obtained in a trial of the OX40 agonist ivuxolimab. The sequence was collected from an adult with an advanced solid tumor such as melanoma, head and neck, liver or kidney cancer. The chain carries TRBV29-1 and TRBJ2-1, with D possibly TRBD1 on 8 matching bases. Here the CDR3 DNA reads TGCAGCGTTGAGGGGCCTACAGGGGGGGAAGGTGAGCAGTTCTTC. This encodes CSVEGPTGGEGEQFF.